The clone carrying this T cell receptor (beta chain) was observed a few times. Its specificity is unknown. CDR1 is MNHNS, CDR2 SASEGT, per germline. CDR3 length: 16 residues. V was pared by 1 base and J by 7 bases, with 12 bases of the junction left unmatched. Molecular barcoded adaptors covering alpha/delta and beta/gamma chains were used on roughly 400 ng RNA. TCRdb reprocessed the reads via MiXCR and lists one record per CDR3 protein. The sample gives approximately 61,000 distinct CDR3 sequences, about a fifth of which show up once; roughly 13% is in the top ten. The entry originates in a study of read filtering for tumor transcriptome and immune sequencing. Study at large: After DNase treatment, RNA was made into whole-transcriptome libraries. Study results and caveats: Correlation between methods rose after single-read clonotypes were removed.

The chain carries TRBV6-1 and TRBJ2-5; 7 positions agree with TRBD2. This TCR was recovered from a donor at least 40 years old with multiple myeloma. The sequenced sample consisted of a population of CD138-negative cells sorted from bone marrow. In nucleotides, the CDR3 is TGTGCCAGCAGTGAAGGGGAGGGCCCCCCGCTCGGGACCCAGTACTTC. Its translation is CASSEGEGPPLGTQYF.